These 10 T cell receptor beta chains share one sample of origin, sequenced in a study of T cells after yellow fever vaccination. TCRdb re-analysed the 5' RACE reads in MiXCR, keeping a single row per CDR3 protein. The sample lists 360,000 or so distinct CDR3 sequences; 9.5% to 13% were seen once. This specimen consisted of PBMCs, obtained on the day of the first yellow fever vaccination. The receptors come from a man between 18 and 29 years old who received the YFV17D yellow fever vaccine.

This CDR3 reads CASSPERDEQFF. In DNA, the CDR3 is TGTGCCAGCAGTCCGGAGAGGGATGAGCAGTTCTTC. The V and J genes are TRBV12-3 or TRBV12-4 and TRBJ2-1; a possible D gene is TRBD2 (5 bases). Trimming cost V 5 bases and J 8 bases, with 10 bases left between them. The length of the CDR3 is 12 residues.

This clonotype was observed a few times. The junction does not match germline at one end; this may be a read error. The chain carries TRBV6-1 and TRBJ1-1; maybe TRBD1 (6 bases). The CDR3 is 13 residues long. Germline V gene lookup returns CDR1 MNHNS and CDR2 SASEGT. Written as DNA, the CDR3 is TGTGCCAGCAGTGAAGATAACAGGGAGGGGAAGGTCTTT. This sequence encodes CASSEDNREGKVF.

This clonotype appeared a few times. V usage is TRBV7-9 and J usage is TRBJ1-4, with a weak D call TRBD1 (6 bases). V was clipped by 4 bases and J by 1 base, with 16 bases between them. This CDR3 contains 17 residues. Germline-derived CDR1 and CDR2 are SEHNR and FQNEAQ (reference sequence). The CDR3 region has the DNA TGTGCCAGCAGCTCAGCCATACAGGGTCTAACTAATGAAAAACTGTTTTTT. This codes for CASSSAIQGLTNEKLFF.

The CDR3 here is CASSSGGWEQFF. CDR3 sequence (DNA): TGTGCCAGCAGTAGCGGGGGCTGGGAGCAGTTCTTC. V and J are TRBV7-3 and TRBJ2-1, with 9 bases lining up with TRBD2. The CDR3 is made up of 12 amino acids. Germline assignment: CDR1 SGHTA and CDR2 FQGTGA. The J segment lost 10 bases and the V segment lost 6 bases, leaving 4 bases of the junction unmatched.

This clonotype was found a few times. This chain links TRBV7-9 with TRBJ2-2, with a tentative D call TRBD2 (6 bases). Germline CDR1 is SEHNR and CDR2 is FQNEAQ (reference sequence). CDR3 length: 14 amino acids. Trimming pared 4 bases from V and 8 bases from J, leaving 14 bases between. The CDR3 sequence: CASSSPGGSGELFF. CDR3 bases: TGTGCCAGCAGCTCCCCCGGGGGATCTGGGGAGCTGTTTTTT.

Only a few counts were recorded for this clonotype. The V and J genes are TRBV20-1 and TRBJ1-6; D may be TRBD1 (5 bases). Per germline, CDR1 DFQATT and CDR2 SNEGSKA (reference sequence). This CDR3 contains 14 residues. V was trimmed by 6 bases and J by 0 bases, leaving 9 bases between them. The CDR3 DNA sequence: TGCAGTGCGGCGGGGGGCTCCTATAATTCACCCCTCCACTTT. Its translation: CSAAGGSYNSPLHF.

At least ten counts were recorded for this clonotype. The chain recombines TRBV23-1 with TRBJ2-7; tentatively, D is TRBD2 (5 bases). TRBV23-1 is annotated as an ORF whose role is uncertain. The CDR3 spans 14 residues. The germline V and J ends were trimmed by 6 bases and 4 bases, with 16 bases remaining between them. This CDR3 reads CASSRFTGKYEQYF. The CDR3 DNA sequence: TGCGCCAGCAGCCGTTTCACGGGGAAATACGAGCAGTACTTC.

V is TRBV6-1 and J is TRBJ1-5; D might be TRBD1 (6 bases). Trimming took 6 bases from V and 3 from J, leaving 15 bases between them. Germline CDR1 is MNHNS and CDR2 is SASEGT. The CDR3 is made up of 15 amino acids. The CDR3 nucleotides read TGTGCCAGCAGACCCACCAGGACAGCCAATCAGCCCCAGCATTTT. Translating gives CASRPTRTANQPQHF.

The chain uses TRBV7-9 and TRBJ2-1, with TRBD1 as a possible D gene (5 bases). The CDR3 has 13 amino acids. V lost 5 bases to trimming and J lost 6 bases, with 11 bases between them. Per the germline V gene, CDR1 is SEHNR and CDR2 is FQNEAQ (reference sequence). The CDR3 DNA is TGTGCCAGCAGCGAACAGACAGTCAATGAGCAGTTCTTC. Translated: CASSEQTVNEQFF. Full variable domain (outside the CDR3, taken from reference TRBV7-9 and TRBJ2-1): DTGVSQNPRHKITKRGQNVTFRCDPISEHNRLYWYRQTLGQGPEFLTYFQNEAQLEKSRLLSDRFSAERPKGSFSTLEIQRTEQGDSAMYLCASSEQTVNEQFFGPGTRLTVL.

This clonotype was picked up many times. This chain connects TRBV10-3 to TRBJ1-3; D is unclear. The CDR3 totals 13 residues. The germline CDR1 and CDR2 sequences are ENHRY and SYGVKD. Trimming pared 6 bases from V and 0 bases from J, leaving 6 bases between. The DNA for the CDR3 is TGTGCCATCAGGGAGAGCTCTGGAAACACCATATATTTT. This sequence encodes CAIRESSGNTIYF.